Presented here are 22 T cell receptor beta chains from one specimen sequenced in a study of human T cells and chemical hapten exposure. Indicated time point: patch test 2, 6 weeks after DPC sensitization. Sample treatment: therapeutic diphenylcyclopropenone sensitization with weekly scalp DPC. Each CDR3 protein gets one entry after TCRdb re-called the RACE reads with MiXCR. The data hold some 54,000 distinct CDR3 sequences, with around 9.4% observed a single time. The material sequenced was whole blood, taken in connection with sensitization to the hapten diphenylcyclopropenone (DPC). The receptors derive from a woman aged 45-65 years with alopecia areata. Some clones in this sample may be carry-over from other donors' samples.

The V call is TRBV7-2, the J call TRBJ2-3; TRBD2 is a possible D gene (5 bases). Between the trimmed V and J ends, which lost 3 bases and 2 bases, there was a span of 15 bases. Germline loops: CDR1 SGHTA, CDR2 FQGNSA. This CDR3 is built from 16 residues. The CDR3 reads CASSFRRTGVTDTQYF. In DNA form, the CDR3 reads TGTGCCAGCAGCTTCCGCCGGACTGGGGTCACAGATACGCAGTATTTT.

The chain carries TRBV6-5 and TRBJ2-1; D is unclear. The germline CDR1 and CDR2 sequences are MNHEY and SVGAGI. V lost 0 bases, J lost 6 bases, and 3 bases lay in between. The CDR3 extends over 12 amino acids. CDR3 sequence reads: CASSYSPNEQFF. CDR3 sequence (DNA): TGTGCCAGCAGTTACTCCCCCAATGAGCAGTTCTTC.

The V gene is TRBV6-2 or TRBV6-3, the J gene TRBJ2-2; D is unresolved. V lost 7 bases and J 6 bases, leaving 15 bases between the germline ends. The CDR3 is 14 residues long. Germline-derived CDR1 and CDR2 are MNHEY and SVGEGT. CDR3 amino acids: CASTSRLPSGELFF. CDR3 in DNA: TGTGCCAGCACTTCCCGACTCCCTTCCGGGGAGCTGTTTTTT.

This clonotype was observed a handful of times. This chain links TRBV29-1 with TRBJ2-1; TRBD2 agrees at 8 bases. There are 14 residues in the CDR3. V was pared by 5 bases and J by 1 base, with 4 bases of the junction left unmatched. Germline CDR1 SQVTM, CDR2 ANQGSEA. The CDR3 DNA follows: TGCAGCGTTTCAAAGCGGGAGTCCTACAATGAGCAGTTCTTC. Translated: CSVSKRESYNEQFF.

The J gene is TRBJ2-1, the V gene TRBV3-1, with TRBD2 matching over 13 bases. V lost 0 bases and J lost 12; bases outside the gene matches: 8. The CDR3 loop spans 16 amino acids. CDR1 LGHDT and CDR2 YNNKEL come from the germline V gene (reference sequence). CDR3 nucleotides: TGTGCCAGCAGCCAAGATGGAACTAGCGGGAGGGCAGGGCAGTTCTTC. Translating gives CASSQDGTSGRAGQFF.

This clonotype showed up many times. The J gene is TRBJ1-2, the V gene TRBV5-6; D is possibly TRBD1 (5 bases). CDR3 length: 14 amino acids. Germline V gene data show CDR1 as SGHDT and CDR2 as YYEEEE. Trimming removed 0 bases from V and 4 bases from J, with 10 bases in between. The CDR3 here is CASSLVGGSYGYTF. Here the CDR3 DNA reads TGTGCCAGCAGCTTGGTTGGGGGTTCCTATGGCTACACCTTC.

The genes are TRBV6-5 and TRBJ2-1; 12 nucleotides align to TRBD2. V was pared by 7 bases and J by 9 bases, with 7 bases of the junction left unmatched. The CDR3 sequence is 14 residues long. The germline CDR1 and CDR2 sequences are MNHEY and SVGAGI. The CDR3 DNA follows: TGTGCCAGCAAACTAGCGGGGGGAGTCGGTGAGCAGTTCTTC. Protein product: CASKLAGGVGEQFF.

This clonotype was detected many times. The chain joins TRBV12-3 or TRBV12-4 to TRBJ1-1; no clear D. This CDR3 comprises 15 residues. Deletions cut 3 bases from V and 4 bases from J, with 15 bases between. The CDR3 bases are TGTGCCAGCAGTTTCAATCCAGGTGCGGCCACTGAAGCTTTCTTT. Its protein is CASSFNPGAATEAFF.

J is TRBJ2-7 and V is TRBV7-8; D not resolved. V lost 4 bases to trimming and J lost 2 bases, with 12 bases between them. There are 14 residues in the CDR3. In germline, CDR1 is SGHVS, CDR2 FQNEAQ. The CDR3 bases are TGTGCCAGCAGCTCGCTACAAGGCGCCTACGAGCAGTACTTC. Protein: CASSSLQGAYEQYF.

This clonotype was counted ten times or more. The CDR3 region has the DNA TGTGCCAGCAGTTTACTTTTGCTAGCGGGAGACAATGAGCAGTTCTTC. The encoded protein is CASSLLLLAGDNEQFF. The V gene is TRBV12-3 or TRBV12-4, the J gene TRBJ2-1, with TRBD2 matching 10 bases. The CDR3 is 16 residues long. J lost 5 bases, V lost 2 bases, and 6 bases had no gene match.

This clonotype was seen ten or more times. V usage is TRBV24-1 and J usage is TRBJ1-5; TRBD1 aligns across 7 bases. The CDR3 is 16 amino acids. Germline CDR1 is KGHDR and CDR2 is SFDVKD. Losses at the gene ends were 3 bases for V and 7 bases for J; bases not matched to a gene: 11. In DNA, the CDR3 is TGTGCCACCAGTGATAGACAGGGAGGGCCTAAGCAGCCCCAGCATTTT. Translation gives CATSDRQGGPKQPQHF.

The sample holds a few counts of this clonotype. The chain joins TRBV4-1 to TRBJ1-1; perhaps TRBD1 as D (6 bases). The CDR3 is 17 residues long. Germline V gene data show CDR1 as MGHRA and CDR2 as YSYEKL. Trimming cost V 0 bases and J 1 base, with 15 bases left between them. CDR3 sequence: CASSQDATHRANTEAFF. The CDR3 DNA reads as TGCGCCAGCAGCCAAGATGCCACTCACAGGGCGAACACTGAAGCTTTCTTT.

In this sample, this clonotype turned up a few times. This sequence joins TRBV5-1 and TRBJ2-3; D is unresolved. From germline, CDR1 is SGHRS and CDR2 YFSETQ. Trimming removed 0 bases at V and 4 bases at J, with 6 bases between. The CDR3 extends over 13 amino acids. The CDR3: CASSLATSDTQYF. The CDR3 DNA sequence: TGCGCCAGCAGCTTGGCCACCTCAGATACGCAGTATTTT.

This clonotype was counted many times. The chain carries TRBV11-2 and TRBJ2-7, with D possibly being TRBD1 (6 bases). The CDR3 has 15 amino acids. Germline V gene sequence: CDR1 SGHAT, CDR2 FQNNGV. Trimming took off 6 bases at V and 3 bases at J, with 18 bases between the two ends. For the CDR3, the DNA is TGTGCCAGCAGATCTAAGACAGGACCGAGCTACGAGCAGTACTTC. This translates into CASRSKTGPSYEQYF.

This clonotype was seen a handful of times. This chain links TRBV23-1 with TRBJ1-5, with D uncertain. TRBV23-1 is known as an ORF, though its function is uncertain. The CDR3 is 16 amino acids. The ends were cut back, 3 bases at V and 2 bases at J, with 14 bases in the middle. The CDR3 DNA reads TGCGCCAGCAGTCAGTCACCAACTGGTGGCAATCAGCCCCAGCATTTT. Amino acid sequence: CASSQSPTGGNQPQHF.

This clonotype was recorded at least ten times. This rearrangement joins TRBV28 to TRBJ1-2; weak D call: TRBD1 (6 bases). The CDR3 has 14 residues. Trimming shortened V by 6 bases and J by 0 bases, and 11 bases separated the two germline ends. CDR1 is MDHEN and CDR2 is SYDVKM in the germline V gene. CDR3 DNA sequence: TGTGCCAGCAGGGAGACAGGCTCTAACTATGGCTACACCTTC. Protein product: CASRETGSNYGYTF.

The CDR3 DNA reads TGTGCCAGCAGTTTTAGCAGGGAGGCTAACTATGGCTACACCTTC. Protein: CASSFSREANYGYTF. The rearrangement uses TRBV28 and TRBJ1-2; D may be TRBD1 (5 bases). The germline V gene has CDR1 MDHEN and CDR2 SYDVKM. V gave up 3 bases and J gave up 0 bases, with 11 bases separating them. The CDR3 runs to 15 residues.

This clonotype was counted between two and nine times. V gene TRBV5-1 combines with J gene TRBJ2-3; no reliable D call. V lost 4 bases and J 2 bases, leaving 11 bases between the germline ends. Germline CDR1 is SGHRS and CDR2 is YFSETQ. The CDR3 spans 14 residues. The CDR3 reads CASSPIWDTDTQYF. The CDR3 nucleotides read TGCGCCAGCAGCCCAATCTGGGACACAGATACGCAGTATTTT.

This clonotype showed up many times. CDR3 nucleotides: TGCAGCGTTGTGGCTAGCGGGAGCTACGAGCAGTACTTC. Translation: CSVVASGSYEQYF. The chain is built from TRBV29-1 and TRBJ2-7; 10 bases align to TRBD2. The CDR3 consists of 13 residues. The germline V gene has CDR1 SQVTM and CDR2 ANQGSEA. V lost 4 bases and J lost 3; bases outside the gene matches: 3.

This chain joins TRBV18 and TRBJ1-6, with 10 bases that match TRBD1. This CDR3 spans 16 amino acids. V trimming: 3 bases; J trimming: 5 bases; junction bases outside the gene matches: 4. Looked up from germline, CDR1 is KGHSH and CDR2 is LQKENI. CDR3 DNA: TGTGCCAGCTCACCCCGGGACAGGGGAGATAATTCACCCCTCCACTTT. Encoded protein: CASSPRDRGDNSPLHF.

This clonotype occurred many times. The V gene is TRBV29-1, the J gene TRBJ1-3; no clear D. Germline CDR1 SQVTM, CDR2 ANQGSEA. The V end lost 7 bases, the J end lost 0 bases, and 10 bases lay between the germline ends. CDR3 length: 13 residues. In DNA, the CDR3 is TGCAGCGCCGTCGTAAGCTCTGGAAACACCATATATTTT. It specifies CSAVVSSGNTIYF.

A remark on this clonotype: Just one base apart from a much larger clone, this may be a read error. This CDR3 is missing its conserved last phenylalanine or tryptophan, likely due to a read error. The genes are TRBV5-1 and TRBJ1-1, with a weak D call TRBD1 (5 bases). The CDR3 sequence is 13 residues long. Trimming cost V 4 bases and J 1 base, with 8 bases left between them. Germline CDR1 SGHRS, CDR2 YFSETQ. The CDR3 sequence: CASSQDTNTEAFL. CDR3 nucleotide sequence: TGCGCCAGCAGCCAGGACACGAACACTGAAGCTTTCTTA.